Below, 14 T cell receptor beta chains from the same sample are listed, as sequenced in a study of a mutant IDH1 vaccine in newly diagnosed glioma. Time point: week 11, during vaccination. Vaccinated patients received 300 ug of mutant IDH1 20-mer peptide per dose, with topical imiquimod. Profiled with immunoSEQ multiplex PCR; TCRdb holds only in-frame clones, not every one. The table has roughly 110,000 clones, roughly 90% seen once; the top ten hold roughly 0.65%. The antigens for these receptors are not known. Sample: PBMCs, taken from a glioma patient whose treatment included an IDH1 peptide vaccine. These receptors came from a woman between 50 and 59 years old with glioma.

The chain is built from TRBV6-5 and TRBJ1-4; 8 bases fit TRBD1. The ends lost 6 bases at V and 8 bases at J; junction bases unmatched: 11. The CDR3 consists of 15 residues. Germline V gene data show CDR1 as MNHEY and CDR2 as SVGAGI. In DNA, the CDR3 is TGTGCCAGCAGGGGATTCGACAGGGGACGGGAAAAACTGTTTTTT. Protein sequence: CASRGFDRGREKLFF.

Here the CDR3 DNA reads TGTGCCAGCAGTTTAATAACAGAAATCTATGGCTACACCTTC. Protein: CASSLITEIYGYTF. This chain links TRBV28 with TRBJ1-2; no clear D gene. The germline V gene encodes CDR1 MDHEN and CDR2 SYDVKM. The CDR3 contains 14 residues. V lost 2 bases to trimming and J lost 4 bases, with 11 bases between them.

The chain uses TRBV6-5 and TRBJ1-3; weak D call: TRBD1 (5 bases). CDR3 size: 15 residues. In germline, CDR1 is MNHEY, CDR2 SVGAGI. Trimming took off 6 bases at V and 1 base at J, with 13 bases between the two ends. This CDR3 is CASSRQGLSGNTIYF. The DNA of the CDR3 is TGTGCCAGCAGCCGGCAGGGACTATCTGGAAACACCATATATTTT.

CDR3 sequence reads: CASSVLDRNTEAFF. The DNA of the CDR3 is TGTGCCAGCAGCGTCTTAGACAGGAACACTGAAGCTTTCTTT. The chain carries TRBV2 and TRBJ1-1; D is possibly TRBD1 (5 bases). Between the trimmed V and J ends, which lost 6 bases and 1 base, there was a span of 12 bases. The germline V gene encodes CDR1 SNHLY and CDR2 FYNNEI. This CDR3 region has 14 residues.

The CDR3 DNA reads as TGTGCCAGCAGTTTAGGTGGGGGGAAGACCCAGTACTTC. Translation: CASSLGGGKTQYF. The chain is built from TRBV28 and TRBJ2-5; D may be TRBD2 (6 bases). Trimming took 2 bases from V and 6 from J, leaving 10 bases between them. Looked up from germline, CDR1 is MDHEN and CDR2 is SYDVKM. This CDR3 has 13 amino acids. Complete variable domain (other parts from reference TRBV28 and TRBJ2-5): DVKVTQSSRYLVKRTGEKVFLECVQDMDHENMFWYRQDPGLGLRLIYFSYDVKMKEKGDIPEGYSVSREKKERFSLILESASTNQTSMYLCASSLGGGKTQYFGPGTRLLVL.

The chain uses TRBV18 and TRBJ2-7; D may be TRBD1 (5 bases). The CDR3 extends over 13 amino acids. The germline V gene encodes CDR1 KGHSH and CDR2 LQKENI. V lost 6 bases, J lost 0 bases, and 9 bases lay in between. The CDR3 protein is CASSTGNSYEQYF. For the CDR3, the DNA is TGTGCCAGCTCCACAGGAAACTCCTACGAGCAGTACTTC.

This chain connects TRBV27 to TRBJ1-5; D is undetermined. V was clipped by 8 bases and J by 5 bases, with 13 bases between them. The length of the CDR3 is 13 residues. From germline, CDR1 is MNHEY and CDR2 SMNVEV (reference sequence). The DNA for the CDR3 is TGTGCCAGCGCGGGAGCAGCAGATCAGCCCCAGCATTTT. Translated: CASAGAADQPQHF.

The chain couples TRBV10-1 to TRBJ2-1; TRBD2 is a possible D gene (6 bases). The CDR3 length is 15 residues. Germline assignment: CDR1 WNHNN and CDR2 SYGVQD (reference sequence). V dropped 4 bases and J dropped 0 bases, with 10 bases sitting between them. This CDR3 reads CASSGVGSSYNEQFF. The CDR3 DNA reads TGCGCCAGCAGTGGGGTCGGGAGCTCCTACAATGAGCAGTTCTTC.

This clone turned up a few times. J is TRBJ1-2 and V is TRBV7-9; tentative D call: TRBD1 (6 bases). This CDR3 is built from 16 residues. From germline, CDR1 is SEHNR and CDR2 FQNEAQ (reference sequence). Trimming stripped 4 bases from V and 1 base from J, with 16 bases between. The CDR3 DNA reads TGTGCCAGCAGCTCATACAGGGACTTGGGTAACTATGGCTACACCTTC. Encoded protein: CASSSYRDLGNYGYTF.

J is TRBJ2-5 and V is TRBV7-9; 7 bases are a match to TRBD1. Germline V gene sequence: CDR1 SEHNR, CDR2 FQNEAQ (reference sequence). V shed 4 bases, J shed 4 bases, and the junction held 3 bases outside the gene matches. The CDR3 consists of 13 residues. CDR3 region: CASSWGQIETQYF. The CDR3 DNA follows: TGTGCCAGCAGCTGGGGACAGATAGAGACCCAGTACTTC.

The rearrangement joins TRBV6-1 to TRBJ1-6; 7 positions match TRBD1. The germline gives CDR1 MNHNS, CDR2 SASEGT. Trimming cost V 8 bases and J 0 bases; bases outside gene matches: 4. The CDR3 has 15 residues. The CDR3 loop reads CASGGQSSYNSPLHF. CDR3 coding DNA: TGTGCCAGCGGGGGACAGAGCTCCTATAATTCACCCCTCCACTTT.

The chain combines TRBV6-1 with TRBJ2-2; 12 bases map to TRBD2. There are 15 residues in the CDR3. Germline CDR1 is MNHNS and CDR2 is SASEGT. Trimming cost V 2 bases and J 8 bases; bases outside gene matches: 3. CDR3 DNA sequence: TGTGCCAGCAGTGAAACGACTAGCGGGAGTGGGGAGCTGTTTTTT. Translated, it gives CASSETTSGSGELFF.

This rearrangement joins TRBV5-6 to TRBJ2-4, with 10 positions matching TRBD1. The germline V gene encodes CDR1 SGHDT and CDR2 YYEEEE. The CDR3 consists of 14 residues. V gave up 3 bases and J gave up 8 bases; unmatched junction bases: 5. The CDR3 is CASSSGGTGDIQYF. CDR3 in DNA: TGTGCCAGCAGCTCCGGTGGGACAGGGGACATTCAGTACTTC.

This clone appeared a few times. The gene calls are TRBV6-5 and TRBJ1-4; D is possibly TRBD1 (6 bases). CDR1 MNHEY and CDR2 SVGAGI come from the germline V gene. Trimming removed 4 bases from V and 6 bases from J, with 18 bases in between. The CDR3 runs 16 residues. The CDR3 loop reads CASSSGRDGGHEKLFF. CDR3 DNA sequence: TGTGCCAGCAGTTCCGGACGGGATGGGGGCCATGAAAAACTGTTTTTT.